This TCR beta chain was obtained from a study of T cells in Graves' hyperthyroidism and ophthalmopathy (dated by TCRdb to the late 2010s). Study-level background: Peripheral blood samples were taken at the time of initial diagnosis, prior to any treatment. A discovery cohort of roughly 100 patients, 43 with Graves' ophthalmopathy and about 58 with stable Graves' hyperthyroidism, was used to find distinguishing TCR V-J signatures. Whether ophthalmopathy could be predicted prospectively was tested in an independent validation cohort made up of roughly 19 hyperthyroidism patients plus 17 patients who later progressed to ophthalmopathy. The roughly 100 discovery patients were randomly divided into training and test sets at a 7:3 ratio. In addition, the study compared T-cell repertoires in thyroid tissue and in blood from six Graves' hyperthyroidism patients. Following sampling, methimazole starting at 30 mg daily was given to hyperthyroidism patients, and high-dose intravenous methylprednisolone was given to ophthalmopathy patients. The paper reports TCR Vbeta CDR3 sequencing of approximately 140 peripheral blood samples: approximately 43 ophthalmopathy, roughly 74 hyperthyroidism and 17 progressor patients.

Results the study describes overall, beyond this receptor: Blood samples also contained most of the expanded thyroid clonotypes (frequency above 0.001), which suggests that blood repertoires may reflect thyroid immune responses. In validation, the model predicted progression to ophthalmopathy with approximately 71% sensitivity and approximately 72% specificity, a median of 6.5 months before onset. Sample size was not statistically predetermined, and investigators were not blinded to group allocation. A model built on a 13 V-J signature distinguished ophthalmopathy from stable hyperthyroidism, reaching 87.88% sensitivity and about 81% specificity in cross-validation and 80%/75% in testing.

Graves' hyperthyroidism was defined as stable when no progression to ophthalmopathy occurred over 18 months of follow-up. Hyperthyroidism patients were newly diagnosed, with disease duration under 2 months, and aged 18 to 65 years. Patients with uncontrolled infections, other autoimmune diseases, pregnancy or lactation were excluded. Diagnoses relied on clinical symptoms, serum thyroxine and TRAb, thyroid ultrasound and orbital computed tomography. PBMCs were separated from roughly 9.6 ml of fresh peripheral blood using Ficoll-Paque density gradient centrifugation. Total RNA was extracted with Trizol reagent, and quality was checked on an Agilent 2100 Bioanalyzer. V drops 0 bases and J drops 2 bases, leaving 12 bases in between. Spanning cysteine to phenylalanine, the CDR3 consists of 16 amino acids. The DNA shown is the 48-base CDR3, in frame from base 1. CDR1 and CDR2 are read off the germline V gene (reference sequence) as LNHNV and YYDKDF.

This clonotype appeared many times. Its antigen specificity is not known. No much larger clone is present one base from it, and per-base qualities are unavailable. The TCR beta CDR3 regions were amplified from the RNA transcripts. A first-round RT-PCR of the TCR CDR3 used the HTBI primer set with the Qiagen OneStep RT-PCR kit. Libraries were constructed in a second round of multiplex PCR, after which size selection and purification were performed. The libraries were sequenced on an Illumina HiSeq2000 using paired-end 100 bp reads. Under the source paper's analysis protocol: SOAPnuke was used to process the raw data, removing reads that contained adapters or uncalled bases, had a mean Phred below 15, or lacked an exact match to the constant primer or identifier. COPE v1.2.5 was used to merge high-quality paired reads, and clonotypes were defined as unique nucleotide sequences. Clonotypes were aligned to IMGT TRBV, TRBD and TRBJ reference segments using MiTCR v1.1. The analysis included only V-J combinations with a frequency above 0.0001, which together covered roughly 99% of the repertoires. A TCS score was defined as the ratio of F50 (clonal expansion) to E x V (chaos), with BLOSUM62-based TCRdist applied between CDR3 peptides within each V-J. Welch's t-statistics and random forest reduced roughly 530 V-J features to roughly 13, which were used in a naive Bayes classifier (R e1071). TCRdb reworked the public reads: Q25 trimming with fastp, MiXCR clone assembly, productive beta chains retained. CDR3 protein sequences are deduplicated, and each keeps its most common genes and DNA. It is TCRdb's table, rather than the study itself, that gives the V and J calls and clone size. This sample holds a few hundred thousand distinct CDR3 sequences; approximately 14% were observed only once. The leading ten clones occupy around 6.6% of the sample.

The rearrangement combines TRBV15 with TRBJ2-3; the D segment could be TRBD2, given 5 matching bases. The source material was blood. This TCR was sampled from a young woman with Graves' hyperthyroidism. The CDR3 has the sequence CATSREGAGNTDTQYF. Here is the DNA: TGTGCCACCAGCAGAGAGGGAGCAGGAAACACAGATACGCAGTATTTT.